Listed here is a single T cell receptor beta chain. The antigen is undetermined. This sample is part of a study of T cell repertoires in cytomegalovirus infection. For the study at large: CMV epitopes, recently identified HLA-C-restricted and well-studied HLA-B-restricted, were used. CMV infection together with matching HLA type was indicated by public TCR beta signatures. Findings and limits, study-wide: Cumulative frequency (of public TCR beta family members) identified carriers of CMV plus the relevant HLA. Within the response measured ex vivo, HLA-C-restricted CMV-specific TCR beta clonotypes were dominant.

Germline CDR1 SGHRS, CDR2 YFSETQ. J was trimmed by 5 bases and V by 3 bases; bases with no gene match: 5. This CDR3 contains 15 residues. TCRdb fed the reads into MiXCR, producing one record per CDR3 protein. Here the sample spans around 100,000 distinct CDR3 sequences, under 55% being singletons. V usage is TRBV5-1 and J usage is TRBJ2-2, with TRBD1 matching over 9 bases. Sequences were derived from CD8+ T cells from cultured PBMCs, sampled from culture after CMV antigen stimulation. The origin of this receptor is a human donor in good health (CMV status not recorded). Some clones in this sample may be carry-over from other donors' samples. The CDR3 nucleotides are TGCGCCAGCAGCTCCGGGACAGGGCAAACCGGGGAGCTGTTTTTT. This gives the protein CASSSGTGQTGELFF.